By share, the clone carrying this TCR beta chain counts as medium-sized (0.01 to 0.1%). Data came from immunoSEQ multiplex PCR; TCRdb stores just in-frame clones and leaves some out. The sample holds 150,000 to 200,000 clones, around 87% seen once. This sample was included in a study of blood T cell repertoires in COVID-19. Looking at the study overall: Sources were T cells, B-cell-depleted T cells, or PBMCs; the material itself was cDNA or gDNA.

Enrolment of Seattle patients took place during active infection, and they were followed longitudinally. Germline V lookup: CDR1 MRHNA, CDR2 SNTAGT. The CDR3 is 13 residues long. V shed 4 bases and J shed 6 bases, with 7 bases lying between them. The chain has TRBV6-4 and TRBJ1-6; D is possibly TRBD1 (5 bases). The sample was peripheral blood. This TCR was sampled from a woman at least 80 years old with COVID-19, enrolled during active disease. The CDR3 here is CASSGDSNSPLHF. DNA of the CDR3: TGTGCCAGCAGTGGCGACAGTAATTCACCCCTCCACTTT.